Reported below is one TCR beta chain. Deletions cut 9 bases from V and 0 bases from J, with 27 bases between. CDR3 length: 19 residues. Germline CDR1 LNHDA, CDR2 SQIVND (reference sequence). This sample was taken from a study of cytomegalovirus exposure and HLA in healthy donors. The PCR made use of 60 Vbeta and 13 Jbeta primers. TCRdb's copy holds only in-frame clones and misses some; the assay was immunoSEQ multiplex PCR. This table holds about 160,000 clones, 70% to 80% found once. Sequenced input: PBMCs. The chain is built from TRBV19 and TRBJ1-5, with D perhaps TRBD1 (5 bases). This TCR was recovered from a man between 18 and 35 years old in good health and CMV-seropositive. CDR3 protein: CASDLGGAPNAYSNQPQHF. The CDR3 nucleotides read TGTGCCAGCGACCTTGGTGGGGCCCCGAATGCCTATAGCAATCAGCCCCAGCATTTT.